The 27 T cell receptor beta chains listed next were all sequenced from one sample in a study of T-cell reconstitution after alpha-beta-depleted transplantation in children. Unique molecular identifiers were incorporated when the TCRbeta library was constructed. In TCRdb, the PCR reads were re-called with MiXCR into one record per CDR3 protein. Among 900,000 or so distinct CDR3 sequences listed, roughly 15% were seen once. This sample comprised PBMCs, mostly from graft donor cells, obtained 360 days after TCRalphabeta/CD19-depleted stem cell transplant. The receptors were gathered from a male patient aged 10 to 17 who had a stem cell transplant for acute lymphoblastic leukemia, so the T cells may come from the graft donor.

J is TRBJ2-5 and V is TRBV5-1; 9 positions match TRBD2. The CDR3 is made up of 16 amino acids. With 1 base clipped from V and 5 bases from J, the junction kept 9 bases outside the gene matches. Germline V gene data show CDR1 as SGHRS and CDR2 as YFSETQ. CDR3 DNA: TGCGCCAGCAGCTTGATGACTAGCGGAACGGTGGAGACCCAGTACTTC. This gives the protein CASSLMTSGTVETQYF.

Only a few counts were recorded for this clonotype. The chain carries TRBV7-2 and TRBJ2-1; no firm D call. This CDR3 contains 14 residues. CDR1 and CDR2 (germline): SGHTA, FQGNSA. The V end was cut by 10 bases, the J end by 2 bases, with 15 bases between. CDR3 nucleotide sequence: TGTGCCACCCCATTGGGCGGCACCTACAATGAGCAGTTCTTC. Protein: CATPLGGTYNEQFF.

The chain carries TRBV11-1 and TRBJ1-5; TRBD1 matches at 11 bases. The V segment lost 5 bases and the J segment 3 bases; nucleotides outside the gene matches: 12. The CDR3 is 18 residues long. The germline V gene encodes CDR1 SGHAT and CDR2 FQDESV (reference sequence). The chain's CDR3 is CASSPSIGQGAPNQPQHF. The CDR3 DNA reads TGTGCCAGCAGCCCCTCAATCGGACAGGGGGCCCCCAATCAGCCCCAGCATTTT.

This clonotype was found many times. The V and J genes are TRBV7-9 and TRBJ2-7; 8 bases map to TRBD1. The germline V gene encodes CDR1 SEHNR and CDR2 FQNEAQ (reference sequence). This CDR3 is built from 13 residues. Germline trimming cut 5 bases from V and 5 bases from J; bases unmatched to any gene: 5. CDR3 amino acids: CASSLDRAHEQYF. The CDR3 DNA follows: TGTGCCAGCAGCCTGGACAGGGCACACGAGCAGTACTTC.

The table lists this clonotype with a few counts. This chain links TRBV12-3 or TRBV12-4 with TRBJ2-2; D gene ambiguous. CDR3 length: 18 residues. V lost 3 bases, J lost 6 bases, and 23 bases lay in between. CDR3: CASSFRIFRIKGSGELFF. In DNA, the CDR3 is TGTGCCAGCAGTTTCCGGATTTTTAGAATTAAGGGCTCCGGGGAGCTGTTTTTT.

Comment on this clonotype: This may be a read error, as it is one base from a much larger clone. This rearrangement joins TRBV12-3 or TRBV12-4 to TRBJ2-7; TRBD2 agrees at 8 bases. V shed 7 bases, J shed 0 bases, and the junction held 8 bases outside the gene matches. CDR3 size: 15 residues. Here the CDR3 reads CASTRLARDSYEQYF. CDR3 in DNA: TGTGCCAGCACCAGACTAGCGAGGGACTCCTACGAGCAGTACTTC.

The chain employs TRBV9 and TRBJ2-5; 10 bases align to TRBD2. CDR3 size: 17 residues. The germline gives CDR1 SGDLS, CDR2 YYNGEE. The V segment lost 4 bases and the J segment 1 base; nucleotides outside the gene matches: 10. This CDR3 reads CASSPTGVAGGQETQYF. Here the CDR3 DNA reads TGTGCCAGCAGCCCCACCGGTGTAGCGGGAGGCCAAGAGACCCAGTACTTC.

In its sample, this clonotype was seen a few times. The chain employs TRBV5-6 and TRBJ1-1; 7 bases match TRBD1. The CDR3 covers 15 residues. Germline trimming cut 3 bases from V and 7 bases from J; bases unmatched to any gene: 12. The V gene's germline CDR1 is SGHDT and CDR2 YYEEEE. The CDR3 DNA is TGTGCCAGCAGCTCGGAGACAGGGCTTCTAGTTGAAGCTTTCTTT. It yields the protein CASSSETGLLVEAFF.

This clonotype was detected many times. The chain recombines TRBV29-1 with TRBJ2-7; 7 bases are shared with TRBD2. Germline V gene sequence: CDR1 SQVTM, CDR2 ANQGSEA. The CDR3 contains 13 residues. The trim removed 7 bases at V and 6 bases at J, leaving 12 bases unmatched. The CDR3 DNA reads TGCAGCGCCGAGGGCGGGAGTCTCAGCGAGCAGTACTTC. This codes for CSAEGGSLSEQYF.

The chain is built from TRBV7-8 and TRBJ2-1; 12 bases agree with TRBD2. Germline loops: CDR1 SGHVS, CDR2 FQNEAQ. V lost 4 bases, J lost 6 bases, and 4 bases stayed unmatched. The CDR3 has 15 amino acids. The DNA of the CDR3 is TGTGCCAGCAGCTACGGACTAGCGGGATTCAATGAGCAGTTCTTC. Its translation is CASSYGLAGFNEQFF. Using reference TRBV7-8 and TRBJ2-1 for the parts outside the CDR3, the full variable domain is GAGVSQSPRYKVAKRGQDVALRCDPISGHVSLFWYQQALGQGPEFLTYFQNEAQLDKSGLPSDRFFAERPEGSVSTLKIQRTQQEDSAVYLCASSYGLAGFNEQFFGPGTRLTVL.

This rearrangement joins TRBV12-3 or TRBV12-4 to TRBJ2-7; D is uncertain. The CDR3 is made up of 10 amino acids. V shed 7 bases and J shed 12 bases, with 13 bases lying between them. In nucleotides, the CDR3 is TGTGCCAGCAACCTCCTGAAAACGTACTTC. Amino acids: CASNLLKTYF.

The V call is TRBV5-4, the J call TRBJ2-3; D is possibly TRBD1 or TRBD2 (5 bases each). The CDR3 has 15 residues. Germline V gene data show CDR1 as SGHNT and CDR2 as YYREEE (reference sequence). The V and J ends lost 0 bases and 4 bases respectively, with 12 bases between them. Written as DNA, the CDR3 is TGTGCCAGCAGCTTGGCAACGGGACGGCCAGATACGCAGTATTTT. Encoded protein: CASSLATGRPDTQYF.

This clonotype turned up a few times. The chain employs TRBV5-1 and TRBJ2-5, with TRBD1 matching 9 bases. Losses at the gene ends were 3 bases for V and 2 bases for J; bases not matched to a gene: 26. Germline values: CDR1 SGHRS, CDR2 YFSETQ. CDR3 length: 22 amino acids. The CDR3, as DNA: TGCGCCAGCAGCTCTCACCTAACCTTGACAGGGGGTGACTTCAGTTTACAAGAGACCCAGTACTTC. Encoded protein: CASSSHLTLTGGDFSLQETQYF.

The rearrangement links TRBV29-1 to TRBJ1-1, with a tentative D call TRBD1 (5 bases). V was pared by 7 bases and J by 5 bases, with 17 bases between. In germline, CDR1 is SQVTM, CDR2 ANQGSEA. The CDR3 consists of 13 residues. CDR3: CSANPGRRTEAFF. The CDR3 coding sequence is TGCAGCGCCAACCCAGGGAGGAGGACTGAAGCTTTCTTT.

There are many counts of this clonotype. The chain recombines TRBV19 with TRBJ2-5, with 7 positions matching TRBD2. Trimming cost V 6 bases and J 2 bases; bases outside gene matches: 9. The CDR3 is 15 residues long. From germline, CDR1 is LNHDA and CDR2 SQIVND (reference sequence). CDR3 coding DNA: TGTGCCAGTAGGCCGAGACTAGCAGGTCAAGAGACCCAGTACTTC. Translation gives CASRPRLAGQETQYF.

This clonotype showed up many times. The gene calls are TRBV5-1 and TRBJ2-6, with D hard to call. CDR1 and CDR2 from the germline V gene are SGHRS and YFSETQ. V lost 2 bases and J lost 1, with 4 bases in between. CDR3 length: 14 residues. In DNA, the CDR3 is TGCGCCAGCAGCTTTGATTCTGGGGCCAACGTCCTGACTTTC. It encodes CASSFDSGANVLTF.

The chain has TRBV24-1 and TRBJ2-3, with unresolved D. The CDR3 runs to 13 residues. Germline values: CDR1 KGHDR, CDR2 SFDVKD. The germline V and J ends were trimmed by 4 bases and 11 bases, with 15 bases remaining between them. The CDR3 sequence: CATSEPGSYLQYF. As DNA, the CDR3 is TGTGCCACCAGTGAACCCGGAAGCTACCTGCAGTATTTT.

This clonotype has just a few counts. The J gene is TRBJ2-7, the V gene TRBV27; the D is unclear. The CDR3 loop spans 13 amino acids. Per the germline V gene, CDR1 is MNHEY and CDR2 is SMNVEV (reference sequence). The germline V and J ends were trimmed by 3 bases and 2 bases, with 8 bases remaining between them. CDR3 loop: CASSFAATYEQYF. In nucleotides, the CDR3 is TGTGCCAGCAGTTTTGCCGCCACCTACGAGCAGTACTTC.

This clonotype appeared a few times. V is TRBV7-8 and J is TRBJ2-7, with TRBD1 as a possible D gene (6 bases). The CDR3 is 18 amino acids. Germline V gives CDR1 SGHVS, CDR2 FQNEAQ. Trimming cost V 2 bases and J 4 bases, with 24 bases left between them. DNA for the CDR3: TGTGCCAGCAGCTTATGGGTTAAAGAACGCGGCAGGGGATACGAGCAGTACTTC. This sequence encodes CASSLWVKERGRGYEQYF.

The gene calls are TRBV3-1 and TRBJ2-7, with 14 bases matching TRBD2. V trimming: 1 base; J trimming: 2 bases; junction bases outside the gene matches: 4. Germline CDR1 reads LGHDT; CDR2 reads YNNKEL (reference sequence). The CDR3 runs 17 residues. Here the CDR3 reads CASSQAMGLAGAYEQYF. The CDR3, as DNA: TGTGCCAGCAGCCAAGCGATGGGACTAGCGGGAGCCTACGAGCAGTACTTC.

This clonotype was picked up a small number of times. This chain connects TRBV20-1 to TRBJ2-3, with 8 positions matching TRBD2. The CDR3 is 13 residues long. Per the germline V gene, CDR1 is DFQATT and CDR2 is SNEGSKA (reference sequence). The CDR3 here is CGWLSGTTDTQYF. CDR3 in DNA: TGCGGCTGGCTTAGCGGGACCACAGATACGCAGTATTTT.

This chain connects TRBV5-1 to TRBJ2-3, with a possible D match to TRBD2 (5 bases). V lost 2 bases to trimming and J lost 0 bases, with 13 bases between them. The V gene's germline CDR1 is SGHRS and CDR2 YFSETQ. The CDR3 is 16 residues long. The CDR3, as DNA: TGCGCCAGCAGCTTATGGGAGAGCCATAGCACAGATACGCAGTATTTT. Amino acid sequence: CASSLWESHSTDTQYF.

This sequence joins TRBV5-1 and TRBJ2-7, with 7 bases aligning to TRBD2. V trimming: 7 bases; J trimming: 2 bases; junction bases outside the gene matches: 15. From germline, CDR1 is SGHRS and CDR2 YFSETQ. The CDR3 has 16 amino acids. CDR3 in amino acids: CASAHGRLAETYEQYF. CDR3 nucleotides: TGCGCCAGCGCCCATGGTAGGCTAGCGGAGACCTACGAGCAGTACTTC.

This clonotype came up a few times. The rearrangement uses TRBV20-1 and TRBJ2-5, with TRBD1 matching 7 bases. Germline loops: CDR1 DFQATT, CDR2 SNEGSKA (reference sequence). The junction had 8 bases not matched to a gene; V was cut back by 7 bases and J by 0 bases. The CDR3 spans 14 residues. The DNA for the CDR3 is TGCAGTGTAACCGGGACAGAGTACCAAGAGACCCAGTACTTC. This encodes CSVTGTEYQETQYF.

V and J are TRBV12-3 or TRBV12-4 and TRBJ1-3; D not resolved. CDR3 length: 17 residues. Trimming removed 3 bases from V and 0 bases from J, with 15 bases in between. The CDR3 sequence is CASSFYGGRFSGNTIYF. The CDR3 nucleotides are TGTGCCAGCAGTTTTTATGGAGGTCGGTTCTCTGGAAACACCATATATTTT.

In this sample, this clonotype turned up a few times. This chain connects TRBV10-3 to TRBJ2-3, with 9 nucleotides matching TRBD1. Looked up from germline, CDR1 is ENHRY and CDR2 is SYGVKD. The CDR3 loop spans 14 amino acids. With V trimmed by 2 bases and J by 6 bases, 3 bases remained unmatched. CDR3 bases: TGTGCCATCAGTGAGAGGACAGGGGTTGATACGCAGTATTTT. It encodes CAISERTGVDTQYF.

This clonotype showed up just a few times. The chain is built from TRBV29-1 and TRBJ2-1; the D is unclear. The V end was cut by 4 bases, the J end by 6 bases, with 7 bases between. The CDR3 is made up of 11 amino acids. Germline CDR1 SQVTM, CDR2 ANQGSEA. CDR3 nucleotide sequence: TGCAGCGTTGCCAAATTCAATGAGCAGTTCTTC. This sequence encodes CSVAKFNEQFF.